This entry concerns a single T cell receptor (beta chain). The data originate from a study of blood T cell repertoires in COVID-19. About the study: Sites in the United States, Italy and Spain provided acute and convalescent COVID-19 samples.

Only in-frame clones appear in the TCRdb table, and some are missing; sequencing was by immunoSEQ multiplex PCR. The sample has tens of thousands of clones, 83% seen once. The CDR3 contains 16 residues. V lost 4 bases to trimming and J lost 4 bases; unmatched junction nucleotides: 9. Germline V lookup: CDR1 SGHRS, CDR2 YFSETQ. The clonotype originates from a human donor in a cohort sampled during active COVID-19. Material for sequencing was peripheral blood. The V gene is TRBV5-1, the J gene TRBJ2-3, with 10 bases that match TRBD2. In nucleotides, the CDR3 is TGCGCCAGCAGCCTGATAGCGGGGGGTTCAGCAGATACGCAGTATTTT. It translates to CASSLIAGGSADTQYF.